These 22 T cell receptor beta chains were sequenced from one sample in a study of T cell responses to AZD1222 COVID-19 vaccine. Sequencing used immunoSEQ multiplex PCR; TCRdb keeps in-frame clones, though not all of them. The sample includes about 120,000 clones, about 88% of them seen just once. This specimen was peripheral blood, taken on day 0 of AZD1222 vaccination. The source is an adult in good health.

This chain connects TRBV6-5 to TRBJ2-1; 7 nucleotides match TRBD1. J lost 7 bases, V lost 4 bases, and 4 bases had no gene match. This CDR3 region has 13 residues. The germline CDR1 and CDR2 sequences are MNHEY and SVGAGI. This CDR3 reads CASSLQGPNEQFF. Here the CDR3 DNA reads TGTGCCAGCAGTTTACAGGGGCCGAATGAGCAGTTCTTC.

The DNA of the CDR3 is TGTGCCAGCAGCCCAGGGAGCTCCTACGAGCAGTACTTC. It codes for CASSPGSSYEQYF. V is TRBV11-3 and J is TRBJ2-7; D is possibly TRBD1 or TRBD2 (5 bases each). Germline CDR1 is SGHNT and CDR2 is YENEEA. CDR3 size: 13 residues. The V and J ends lost 5 bases and 0 bases respectively, with 8 bases between them.

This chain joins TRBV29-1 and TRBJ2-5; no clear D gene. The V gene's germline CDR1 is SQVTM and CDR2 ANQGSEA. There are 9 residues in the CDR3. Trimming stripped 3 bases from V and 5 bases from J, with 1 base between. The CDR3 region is CSVDETQYF. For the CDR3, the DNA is TGCAGCGTTGACGAGACCCAGTACTTC.

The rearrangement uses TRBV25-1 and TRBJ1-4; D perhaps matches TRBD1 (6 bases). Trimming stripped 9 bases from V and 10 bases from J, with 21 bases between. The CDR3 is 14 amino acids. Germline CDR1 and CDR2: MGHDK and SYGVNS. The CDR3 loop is CASLQGQNGGKLFF. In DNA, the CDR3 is TGTGCCAGTCTCCAGGGGCAGAATGGGGGAAAACTGTTTTTT.

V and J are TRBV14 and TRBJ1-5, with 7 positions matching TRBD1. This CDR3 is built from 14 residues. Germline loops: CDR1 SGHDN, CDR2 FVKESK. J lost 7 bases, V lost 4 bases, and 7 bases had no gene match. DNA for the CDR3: TGTGCCAGCAGCCCCAGGGGGATCGGACAGCCCCAGCATTTT. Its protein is CASSPRGIGQPQHF.

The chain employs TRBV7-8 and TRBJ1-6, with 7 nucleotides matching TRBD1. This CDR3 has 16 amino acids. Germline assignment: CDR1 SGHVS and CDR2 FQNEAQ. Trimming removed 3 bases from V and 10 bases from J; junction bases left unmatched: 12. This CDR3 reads CASSLGQTGGSSPLHF. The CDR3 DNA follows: TGTGCCAGCAGCTTGGGACAGACGGGTGGAAGCTCACCCCTCCACTTT. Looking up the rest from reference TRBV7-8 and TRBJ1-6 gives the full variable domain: GAGVSQSPRYKVAKRGQDVALRCDPISGHVSLFWYQQALGQGPEFLTYFQNEAQLDKSGLPSDRFFAERPEGSVSTLKIQRTQQEDSAVYLCASSLGQTGGSSPLHFGNGTRLTVT.

Here the CDR3 reads CASSYPRGENYGYTF. In DNA, the CDR3 is TGTGCCAGCAGTTACCCCCGGGGGGAAAACTATGGCTACACCTTC. J is TRBJ1-2 and V is TRBV6-6, with TRBD1 as a possible D gene (5 bases). The CDR3 loop spans 15 amino acids. Between the trimmed V and J ends, which lost 2 bases and 2 bases, there was a span of 12 bases. Germline loops: CDR1 MNHNY, CDR2 SVGAGI (reference sequence).

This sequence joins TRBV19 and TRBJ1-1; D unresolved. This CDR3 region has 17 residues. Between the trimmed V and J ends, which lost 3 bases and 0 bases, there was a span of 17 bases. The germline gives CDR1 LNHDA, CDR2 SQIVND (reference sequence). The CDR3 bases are TGTGCCAGTAGTATGTCGGAGGGTAGGGTGGTGAACACTGAAGCTTTCTTT. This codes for CASSMSEGRVVNTEAFF.

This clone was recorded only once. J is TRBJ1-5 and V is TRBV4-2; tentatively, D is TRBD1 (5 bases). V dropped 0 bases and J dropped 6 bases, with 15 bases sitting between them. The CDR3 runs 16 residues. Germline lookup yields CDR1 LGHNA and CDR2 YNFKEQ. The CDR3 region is CASSQDGGGGSQPQHF. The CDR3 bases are TGTGCCAGCAGCCAAGATGGGGGGGGAGGTAGTCAGCCCCAGCATTTT.

CDR3: CASSQAASGRRADTQYF. CDR3 coding DNA: TGTGCCAGCAGCCAGGCGGCTAGCGGGAGGAGGGCAGATACGCAGTATTTT. The chain is built from TRBV7-8 and TRBJ2-3; 11 positions match TRBD2. Trimming at V came to 5 bases and at J to 4 bases, leaving 11 bases not matched to a gene. CDR1 is SGHVS, CDR2 FQNEAQ, per germline. This CDR3 has 17 residues.

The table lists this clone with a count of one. DNA of the CDR3: TGTGCCAGCAGTGAGGGTGAGGTTATTCAGCCCCAGCATTTT. Amino acid sequence: CASSEGEVIQPQHF. The chain carries TRBV2 and TRBJ1-5; D gene unclear. Looked up from germline, CDR1 is SNHLY and CDR2 is FYNNEI. The CDR3 has 14 residues. Trimming shortened V by 3 bases and J by 6 bases, and 12 bases separated the two germline ends.

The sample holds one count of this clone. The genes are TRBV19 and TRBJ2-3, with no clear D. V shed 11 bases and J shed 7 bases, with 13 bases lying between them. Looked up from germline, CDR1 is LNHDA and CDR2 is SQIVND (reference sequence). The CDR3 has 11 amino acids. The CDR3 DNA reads TGTGCCGTCTCGTCAACCCATACGCAGTATTTT. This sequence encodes CAVSSTHTQYF.

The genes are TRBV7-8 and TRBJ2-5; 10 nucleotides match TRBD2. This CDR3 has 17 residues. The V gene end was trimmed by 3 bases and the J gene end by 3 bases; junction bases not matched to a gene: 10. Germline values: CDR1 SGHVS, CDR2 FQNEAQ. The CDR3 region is CASSFVSPGLAKETQYF. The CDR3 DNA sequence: TGTGCCAGCAGCTTCGTCTCTCCGGGACTAGCGAAAGAGACCCAGTACTTC.

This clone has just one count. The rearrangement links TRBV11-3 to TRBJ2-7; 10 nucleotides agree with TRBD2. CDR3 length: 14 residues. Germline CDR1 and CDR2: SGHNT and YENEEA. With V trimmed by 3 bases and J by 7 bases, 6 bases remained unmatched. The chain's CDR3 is CASSLWEREGEQYF. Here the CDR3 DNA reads TGTGCCAGCAGCTTGTGGGAGCGGGAGGGTGAGCAGTACTTC.

In DNA form, the CDR3 reads TGTGCCAGCTCCAAGGTGCAGAACACTGAAGCTTTCTTT. It yields the protein CASSKVQNTEAFF. This sequence joins TRBV6-5 and TRBJ1-1; D gene unclear. The V end lost 8 bases, the J end lost 1 base, and 11 bases lay between the germline ends. This CDR3 is built from 13 residues. The germline V gene has CDR1 MNHEY and CDR2 SVGAGI.

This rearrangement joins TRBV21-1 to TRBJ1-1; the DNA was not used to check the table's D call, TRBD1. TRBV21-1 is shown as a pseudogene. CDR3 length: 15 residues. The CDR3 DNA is TGTGCCAGCAGCAAAACGAGACAGGGTCCCACTGAAGCTTTCTTT. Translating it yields CASSKTRQGPTEAFF.

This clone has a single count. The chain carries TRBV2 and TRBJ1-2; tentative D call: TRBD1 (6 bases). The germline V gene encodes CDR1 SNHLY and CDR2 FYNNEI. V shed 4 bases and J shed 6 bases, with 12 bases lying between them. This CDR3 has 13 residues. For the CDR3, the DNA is TGTGCCAGCAGTGTGTGGGGGCGGAATGGCTACACCTTC. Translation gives CASSVWGRNGYTF.

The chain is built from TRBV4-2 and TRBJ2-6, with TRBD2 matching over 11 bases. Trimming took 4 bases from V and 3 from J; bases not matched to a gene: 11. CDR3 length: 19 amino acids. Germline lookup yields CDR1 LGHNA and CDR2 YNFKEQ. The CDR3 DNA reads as TGTGCCAGCAGCCTCCACAGGGGGCTAGCGGGAGGTGGGGCCAACGTCCTGACTTTC. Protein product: CASSLHRGLAGGGANVLTF.

CDR3 bases: TGTGCCAGCAGCCAAGATAGCCCGATAGGCCGGGGCTATACGAGGGAGACCCAGTACTTC. Amino acids: CASSQDSPIGRGYTRETQYF. V and J are TRBV14 and TRBJ2-5; TRBD1 or TRBD2 may be the D gene (5 bases each). The CDR3 sequence is 20 residues long. Trimming left V 0 bases short and J 5 bases short, with 28 bases between. In germline, CDR1 is SGHDN, CDR2 FVKESK.

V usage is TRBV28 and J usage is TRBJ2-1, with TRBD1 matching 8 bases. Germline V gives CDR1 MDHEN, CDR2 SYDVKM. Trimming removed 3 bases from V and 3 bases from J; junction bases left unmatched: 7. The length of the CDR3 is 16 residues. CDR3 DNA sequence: TGTGCCAGCAGTTTGGGGCGACAGGGGCGCTACAATGAGCAGTTCTTC. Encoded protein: CASSLGRQGRYNEQFF.

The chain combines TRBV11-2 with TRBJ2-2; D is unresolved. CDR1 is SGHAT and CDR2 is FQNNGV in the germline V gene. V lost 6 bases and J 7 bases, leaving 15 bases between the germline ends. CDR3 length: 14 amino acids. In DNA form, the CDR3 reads TGTGCCAGCAGTAAAGTAACTACCGGCGGGGAGCTGTTTTTT. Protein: CASSKVTTGGELFF.

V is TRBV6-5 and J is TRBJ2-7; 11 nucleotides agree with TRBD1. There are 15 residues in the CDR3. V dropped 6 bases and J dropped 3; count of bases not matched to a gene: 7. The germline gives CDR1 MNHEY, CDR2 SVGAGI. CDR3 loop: CASRPPDRGLYEQYF. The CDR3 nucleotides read TGTGCCAGCAGGCCCCCGGACAGGGGGCTCTACGAGCAGTACTTC.